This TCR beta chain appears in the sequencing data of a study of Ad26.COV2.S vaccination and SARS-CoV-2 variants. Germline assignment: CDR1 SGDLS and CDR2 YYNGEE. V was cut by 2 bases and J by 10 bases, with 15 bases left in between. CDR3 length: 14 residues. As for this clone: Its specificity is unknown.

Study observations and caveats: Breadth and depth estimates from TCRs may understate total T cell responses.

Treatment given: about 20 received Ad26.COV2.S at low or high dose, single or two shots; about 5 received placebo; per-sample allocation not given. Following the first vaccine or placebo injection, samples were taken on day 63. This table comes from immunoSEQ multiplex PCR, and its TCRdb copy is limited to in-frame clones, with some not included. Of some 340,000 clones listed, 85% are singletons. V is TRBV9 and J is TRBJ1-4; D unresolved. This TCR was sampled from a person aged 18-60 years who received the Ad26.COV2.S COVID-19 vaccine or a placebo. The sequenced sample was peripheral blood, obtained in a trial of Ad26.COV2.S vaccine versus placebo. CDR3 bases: TGTGCCAGCAGCGTCCGAACATCCGGAGGAAAACTGTTTTTT. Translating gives CASSVRTSGGKLFF.